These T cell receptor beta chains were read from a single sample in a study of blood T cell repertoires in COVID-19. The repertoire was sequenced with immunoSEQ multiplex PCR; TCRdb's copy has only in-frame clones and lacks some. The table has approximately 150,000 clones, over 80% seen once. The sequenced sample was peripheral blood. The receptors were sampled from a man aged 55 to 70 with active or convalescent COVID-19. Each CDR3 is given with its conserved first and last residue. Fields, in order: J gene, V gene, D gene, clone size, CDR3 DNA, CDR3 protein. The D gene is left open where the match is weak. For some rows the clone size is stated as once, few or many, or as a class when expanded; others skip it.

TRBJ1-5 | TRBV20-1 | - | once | TGCAGTGCTAGTATGGGGGGGGGCTCCAATCAGCCCCAGCATTTT | CSASMGGGSNQPQHF
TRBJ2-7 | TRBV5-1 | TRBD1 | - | TGCGCCAGCAGTCTCGACAGGGGCTCCTACGAGCAGTACTTC | CASSLDRGSYEQYF
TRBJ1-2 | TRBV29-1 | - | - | TGCAGCGTTGCCCAGGCCGCCTATGGCTACACCTTC | CSVAQAAYGYTF
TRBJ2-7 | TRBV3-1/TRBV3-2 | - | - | TGTGCCAGCAGCCAATTAACTGCGGGGCGTTACGAGCAGTACTTC | CASSQLTAGRYEQYF
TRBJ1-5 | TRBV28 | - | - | TGTGCCAGCAGTTTACAAGTCGCACAGGGATCTGATCAGCCCCAGCATTTT | CASSLQVAQGSDQPQHF
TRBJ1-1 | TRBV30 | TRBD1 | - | TGTGCCTGGAGTACCTGGACAGGGGACACTGAAGCTTTCTTT | CAWSTWTGDTEAFF
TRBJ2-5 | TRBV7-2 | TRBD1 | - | TGTGCCAGCAGCCACGACAGGGGAGGAGAGACCCAGTACTTC | CASSHDRGGETQYF
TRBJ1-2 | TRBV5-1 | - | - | TGCGCCAGCAGGATCCCTTTTGCAGGAGCGGGAAACTATGGCTACACCTTC | CASRIPFAGAGNYGYTF
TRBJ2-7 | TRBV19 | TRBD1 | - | TGTGCCAGTAGTACAGACCCCCCCGGACAGGGGCACGAGCAGTACTTC | CASSTDPPGQGHEQYF
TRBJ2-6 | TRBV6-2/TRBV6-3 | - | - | TGTGCCAGCAGTGGCCACGGGACACCGTCTGGGGCCAACGTCCTGACTTTC | CASSGHGTPSGANVLTF
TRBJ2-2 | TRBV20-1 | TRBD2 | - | TGCAGTGCTAGTGGAACTAGCGGGACATACGGGGAGCTGTTTTTT | CSASGTSGTYGELFF
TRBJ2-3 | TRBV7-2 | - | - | TGTGCCAGCAGCTTAGGATTGCCGCCGGGGGATACGCAGTATTTT | CASSLGLPPGDTQYF
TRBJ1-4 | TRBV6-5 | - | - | TGTGCCAGCACCCCCGTCACAGGGTCTAATGAAAAACTGTTTTTT | CASTPVTGSNEKLFF
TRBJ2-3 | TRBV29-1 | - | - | TGCAGCGCCAATGGGGGGAAGGGCTACACAGATACGCAGTATTTT | CSANGGKGYTDTQYF
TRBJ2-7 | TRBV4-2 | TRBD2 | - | TGTGCCAGCAGCCAAGATCGGACCGGGACGGGAGGAGAGCAGTACTTC | CASSQDRTGTGGEQYF
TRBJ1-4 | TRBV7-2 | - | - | TGTGCCAGCAGCGCGCAACAGGGCACTAATGAAAAACTGTTTTTT | CASSAQQGTNEKLFF
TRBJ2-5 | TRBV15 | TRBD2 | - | TGTGCCACCAGCAGAGATACTAGCGGGAGCGGTGAGACCCAGTACTTC | CATSRDTSGSGETQYF